This T cell receptor beta chain is from a study of shared clonotypes between healthy human individuals. Clones were read by immunoSEQ multiplex PCR, and TCRdb kept only the in-frame ones, dropping some. Of roughly 2 million clones detected, over 85% appear once; the ten largest clones hold 0.13%. CDR1 and CDR2 from the germline V gene are MNHNS and SASEGT. This CDR3 contains 15 residues. V dropped 6 bases and J dropped 2; count of bases not matched to a gene: 5. The sample holds one count of this clone. Other DNA sequences in the sample encode the same CDR3. This chain connects TRBV6-1 to TRBJ1-5; 9 nucleotides agree with TRBD1. The sequence came from a man aged 18 to 29 in good health. The source material was naive CD4+ T cells sorted from blood. Regarding subset: CD45RA+ positively selected. CDR3 in DNA: TGTGCCAGCAGCATGGACAGGGGAGGCAATCAGCCCCAGCATTTT. It is translated as CASSMDRGGNQPQHF.